These 14 T cell receptor beta chains were sequenced from one sample in a study of cytomegalovirus exposure and HLA in healthy donors. PCR used 60 Vbeta primers and 13 Jbeta primers. Produced via immunoSEQ multiplex PCR; TCRdb's table is partial and in-frame only. The sample consists of some 130,000 clones, 74% of them appearing once. The sequenced material came from PBMCs. These receptors originate from a woman aged 45-60 years in good health and CMV-seropositive.

The chain couples TRBV19 to TRBJ1-2; weak D call: TRBD1 (5 bases). Per the germline V gene, CDR1 is LNHDA and CDR2 is SQIVND (reference sequence). The V and J ends lost 7 bases and 7 bases respectively, with 25 bases between them. There are 16 residues in the CDR3. In DNA, the CDR3 is TGTGCCAGTACCCAAGCCCAGGGCTCCGTTTCACGTGGCTACACCTTC. It encodes CASTQAQGSVSRGYTF.

The CDR3 protein is CASSLAPRNTEAFF. In nucleotides, the CDR3 is TGTGCCAGCAGCTTAGCCCCCCGGAACACTGAAGCTTTCTTT. V is TRBV7-8 and J is TRBJ1-1; unclear D gene. The V and J ends lost 0 bases and 1 base respectively, with 6 bases between them. Germline V CDR1 and CDR2: SGHVS, FQNEAQ. The CDR3 extends over 14 amino acids.

V and J are TRBV5-6 and TRBJ2-7; tentative D call: TRBD1 (6 bases). V was clipped by 4 bases and J by 2 bases, with 13 bases between them. The CDR3 has 14 amino acids. Germline CDR1 is SGHDT and CDR2 is YYEEEE. The CDR3 nucleotides are TGTGCCAGCAGCATACTGGACAGCCCCTACGAGCAGTACTTC. It is translated as CASSILDSPYEQYF.

This clone was seen a few times. V usage is TRBV5-4 and J usage is TRBJ2-5; maybe TRBD1 (6 bases). The DNA end is a closer match to TRBJ2-7, so the J assignment may be wrong. The germline V gene has CDR1 SGHNT and CDR2 YYREEE (reference sequence). CDR3 length: 16 amino acids. CDR3 nucleotide sequence: TGTGCCAGCTCAGTCCCGACGGGTCCAGGGGTTTACGAGCAGTACTTC. This translates into CASSVPTGPGVYEQYF.

The chain combines TRBV4-3 with TRBJ2-3; a possible D gene is TRBD2 (6 bases). This CDR3 has 12 amino acids. Germline values: CDR1 LGHNA, CDR2 YSLEER. Trimming removed 0 bases at V and 12 bases at J, with 10 bases between. The CDR3 is CASSQDTGTQYF. The CDR3 DNA follows: TGCGCCAGCAGCCAAGATACCGGGACTCAGTATTTT.

The CDR3 spells CASMAGTENEKLFF. CDR3 sequence (DNA): TGTGCCAGCATGGCGGGGACAGAAAATGAAAAACTGTTTTTT. The V call is TRBV6-6, the J call TRBJ1-4; 7 bases map to TRBD1. CDR3 length: 14 residues. Germline-derived CDR1 and CDR2 are MNHNY and SVGAGI (reference sequence). J was trimmed by 5 bases and V by 7 bases; bases with no gene match: 7.

The rearrangement uses TRBV19 and TRBJ1-2; TRBD1 is a possible D gene (5 bases). The germline V gene encodes CDR1 LNHDA and CDR2 SQIVND (reference sequence). The CDR3 has 15 residues. The V end was cut by 6 bases, the J end by 7 bases, with 21 bases between. The DNA of the CDR3 is TGTGCCAGTAGCCAGCAACGGGGGGTTTCTGGTGGCTACACCTTC. Protein sequence: CASSQQRGVSGGYTF.

Points on this clone: Other DNA variants within this sample encode the same CDR3. This chain uses TRBV5-1 with TRBJ1-4, with 11 bases aligning to TRBD1. V dropped 3 bases and J dropped 7; count of bases not matched to a gene: 2. The length of the CDR3 is 14 residues. CDR1 is SGHRS, CDR2 YFSETQ, per germline. The CDR3 nucleotides are TGCGCCAGCAGCTCGGGACAGGGGGGTGAAAAACTGTTTTTT. As protein: CASSSGQGGEKLFF.

V usage is TRBV27 and J usage is TRBJ2-5; TRBD1 matches at 9 bases. There are 16 residues in the CDR3. The germline V gene encodes CDR1 MNHEY and CDR2 SMNVEV (reference sequence). The J segment lost 2 bases and the V segment lost 2 bases, leaving 6 bases of the junction unmatched. The CDR3 region is CASSLIPGTGQETQYF. The CDR3, as DNA: TGTGCCAGCAGTTTAATTCCCGGGACAGGGCAAGAGACCCAGTACTTC.

The chain combines TRBV7-6 with TRBJ2-5, with 9 bases fitting TRBD2. V was clipped by 1 base and J by 2 bases; unmatched bases: 8. The CDR3 runs to 17 residues. Germline-derived CDR1 and CDR2 are SGHVS and FNYEAQ. This CDR3 reads CASSLGLAGSGQETQYF. The CDR3 DNA follows: TGTGCCAGCAGCTTAGGGCTAGCGGGGTCGGGGCAAGAGACCCAGTACTTC.

The J gene is TRBJ1-6, the V gene TRBV7-2; 7 bases are shared with TRBD1. This CDR3 has 16 amino acids. V dropped 2 bases and J dropped 9; count of bases not matched to a gene: 10. Germline V lookup: CDR1 SGHTA, CDR2 FQGNSA. The CDR3 nucleotides read TGTGCCAGCAGCTTAACTCCAGGGGGGATTAGTTCACCCCTCCACTTT. This encodes CASSLTPGGISSPLHF.

The chain combines TRBV18 with TRBJ2-5, with 8 bases fitting TRBD1. The J call may be faulty, since TRBJ2-7 better matches the DNA end. The CDR3 is 14 residues long. Germline CDR1 KGHSH, CDR2 LQKENI. The DNA of the CDR3 is TGTGCCAGCTCAGGGACCAGGGGGCTCTACGAGCAGTACTTC. Protein sequence: CASSGTRGLYEQYF.

V and J are TRBV4-1 and TRBJ2-3; 8 bases are a match to TRBD1. The trim removed 2 bases at V and 1 base at J, leaving 8 bases unmatched. The germline V gene encodes CDR1 MGHRA and CDR2 YSYEKL. CDR3 length: 17 amino acids. The CDR3: CASSQRGTGGGTDTQYF. CDR3 bases: TGCGCCAGCAGCCAAAGGGGGACAGGCGGGGGCACAGATACGCAGTATTTT.

This clone occurred once. This chain connects TRBV19 to TRBJ1-5; D gene unclear. Between the trimmed V and J ends, which lost 5 bases and 2 bases, there was a span of 7 bases. The CDR3 runs to 13 residues. The germline V gene encodes CDR1 LNHDA and CDR2 SQIVND (reference sequence). The CDR3 protein is CASSDIGNQPQHF. The CDR3 DNA follows: TGTGCCAGTAGTGACATTGGCAATCAGCCCCAGCATTTT. The whole variable domain, remainder taken from reference TRBV19 and TRBJ1-5, is DGGITQSPKYLFRKEGQNVTLSCEQNLNHDAMYWYRQDPGQGLRLIYYSQIVNDFQKGDIAEGYSVSREKKESFPLTVTSAQKNPTAFYLCASSDIGNQPQHFGDGTRLSIL.